These 6 T cell receptor beta chains were all obtained from the same sample, sequenced in a study of blood T cell repertoires in COVID-19 (dated by TCRdb to between 2020 and 2021). Libraries were made using the immunoSEQ multiplex PCR assay. Not all clones reach the TCRdb copy of this immuneACCESS table, which keeps in-frame sequences only. Checked studies attribute under half of the gap to unresolved V genes and leave the rest unexplained. Across this sample there are approximately 120,000 clones, with approximately 80% seen only once. The ten biggest clones cover about 6.6% of the sample. The sequenced sample consisted of peripheral blood. These receptors all come from a woman between 45 and 65 years old with acute or convalescent COVID-19.

The rearrangement joins TRBV2 to TRBJ2-3; 14 bases map to TRBD2. Germline V gene lookup returns CDR1 SNHLY and CDR2 FYNNEI. The length of the CDR3 is 17 residues. Germline trimming cut 8 bases from V and 4 bases from J; bases unmatched to any gene: 11. DNA of the CDR3: TGTGCCAGCGTCGGACTAGCGGGGGGACGGGGCGCAGATACGCAGTATTTT. Translation gives CASVGLAGGRGADTQYF.

The CDR3 coding sequence is TGTGCCAGCAGCCGAAGCACAGGGGTAATCTATGGCTACACCTTC. Amino acid sequence: CASSRSTGVIYGYTF. J is TRBJ1-2 and V is TRBV6-5, with 7 bases that match TRBD1. V trimming: 6 bases; J trimming: 4 bases; junction bases outside the gene matches: 11. The CDR3 is 15 amino acids. Per the germline V gene, CDR1 is MNHEY and CDR2 is SVGAGI.

The rearrangement uses TRBV14 and TRBJ2-3; a possible D gene is TRBD1 (6 bases). The germline V gene encodes CDR1 SGHDN and CDR2 FVKESK. The length of the CDR3 is 16 residues. Trimming left V 5 bases short and J 2 bases short, with 17 bases between. CDR3 DNA: TGTGCCAGCAGCTATACGACAGGTTCCAACACAGATACGCAGTATTTT. Protein: CASSYTTGSNTDTQYF. Looking up the rest from reference TRBV14 and TRBJ2-3 gives the full variable domain: EAGVTQFPSHSVIEKGQTVTLRCDPISGHDNLYWYRRVMGKEIKFLLHFVKESKQDESGMPNNRFLAERTGGTYSTLKVQPAELEDSGVYFCASSYTTGSNTDTQYFGPGTRLTVL.

V and J are TRBV6-4 and TRBJ1-3; a weak D match, TRBD1 (6 bases). Germline V lookup: CDR1 MRHNA, CDR2 SNTAGT. The V and J ends lost 6 bases and 1 base respectively, with 19 bases between them. The CDR3 loop spans 17 amino acids. CDR3: CASSLWEGDKSGNTIYF. For the CDR3, the DNA is TGTGCCAGCAGCCTTTGGGAGGGGGATAAGTCTGGAAACACCATATATTTT.

The chain is built from TRBV19 and TRBJ1-2, with D possibly being TRBD1 (6 bases). Germline lookup yields CDR1 LNHDA and CDR2 SQIVND (reference sequence). The CDR3 covers 16 residues. V dropped 10 bases and J dropped 3 bases, with 24 bases sitting between them. CDR3 residues: CATGAAGTLNDYGYTF. The CDR3 DNA is TGTGCCACAGGGGCGGCAGGGACGCTTAACGACTATGGCTACACCTTC.

The chain recombines TRBV6-6 with TRBJ1-4, with a weak D call TRBD1 (6 bases). The CDR3 runs to 14 residues. Between the trimmed V and J ends, which lost 5 bases and 3 bases, there was a span of 10 bases. The germline V gene encodes CDR1 MNHNY and CDR2 SVGAGI (reference sequence). The CDR3 nucleotides are TGTGCCAGCAGTCCAGGGGCGGCTAATGAAAAACTGTTTTTT. Encoded protein: CASSPGAANEKLFF.